The present T cell receptor beta chain was sequenced within a study of blood T cells in healthy people across ages. The CDR3 length is 16 residues. Germline CDR1 and CDR2: WNHNN and SYGVQD (reference sequence). Between the trimmed V and J ends, which lost 3 bases and 5 bases, there was a span of 16 bases. A second PCR of 7 to 11 cycles used a sample-barcoded 5' primer and a J-beta primer mix. Via MiXCR, TCRdb re-called the 5' RACE reads, giving one row per CDR3 protein. The data show about 640,000 distinct CDR3 sequences, about 43% seen once. The sequencing input was blood. The chain recombines TRBV10-1 with TRBJ2-2; D could derive from TRBD1 or TRBD2 (5 bases each). The TCR originated in a man of 80 years or more in good health. The CDR3 is CASSESRAGGTGELFF. The CDR3 DNA reads as TGCGCCAGCAGTGAATCCAGGGCCGGCGGGACCGGGGAGCTGTTTTTT.